The T cell receptor (beta chain) described here comes from a study of human T cells and chemical hapten exposure (dated by TCRdb to about 2021). Looking at the study overall: For sensitization, 2% DPC in acetone was applied to a roughly 2 cm by roughly 2 cm area of upper inner arm skin. For TCR sequencing, blood came from 25 to 35 alopecia patients at anywhere from one to four time points (pre-sensitization, 2, 6 and 24 weeks). Throughout the roughly 23-week study period, patients were also given weekly therapeutic DPC doses on the scalp. Patch testing was done on the upper back using Finn chambers containing 0.01% DPC, and results were scored after 6 days according to International Contact Dermatitis Research Group standards. In alopecia patients, the study followed how the peripheral blood TCR repertoire changed in vivo over primary and secondary sensitization to diphenylcyclopropenone (DPC), a hapten. Libraries were pooled for sequencing, and variation in per-sample TCR yields was attributed mainly to small differences in library volumes within the pool. Blood samples were taken from patients before sensitization (week 0) and at 2, 6 and about 24 weeks after DPC sensitization. The patient cohort, mostly female, included alopecia areata with under or over 50% scalp involvement, alopecia totalis and alopecia universalis. What the study reported, not specific to this receptor: DPC sensitization did not change the number of TCRs with a frequency above 1 in 1000, and there was no evidence of changes in global repertoire structure. Compared with pre-sensitization or healthy control sets, expanded TCRs formed significantly more large CDR3 similarity clusters, which is consistent with antigen-driven responses. The number of PT1 expanded TCRs positively correlated with patch test score, significant at thresholds 8, 16 and 32 but not 4. Because all patients had alopecia, a presumed autoimmune disease, the immune response of the patients might differ from that of healthy individuals. Repeated subsampling changed both the strength of the expansion versus patch-test correlation and the threshold at which that correlation became significant.

Libraries were constructed by RACE. The reads were generated on a NextSeq 500. Library preparation attached unique molecular identifiers to individual cDNA molecules for quantitative, reproducible TCR counting. For every blood RNA sample, sequencing covered both the TCR alpha and TCR beta chains. The original methods were these. Samples had a median of about 96,000 TCRs, with a range from about 23,224 to 750,000. V, J and CDR3 annotation of the TCR reads was performed with the Decombinator software suite. For the PS versus PT1 abundance plots, all samples were subsampled to the same number of TCRs (28,000). TCRs were defined as expanded if absent before sensitization and observed at least eight times at the 2-week time point. In TCRdb, the public reads were trimmed at Q25 with fastp and aligned with MiXCR, with productive beta chains retained. Identical CDR3 protein sequences are pooled into one entry, listed with their most common genes and DNA. The V and J calls were determined by TCRdb, not by the authors. The sample profile shows 250,000 or so distinct CDR3 sequences; over 7.5% of them were found once. Roughly 1.2% of the sample is taken by the ten largest.

Read against the paper, the sample's time point label means: pre-sensitization, week 0. The treatment or condition label here, explained by the study, means: therapeutic diphenylcyclopropenone sensitization with weekly scalp DPC. At every patch-test visit, the blood draw took place before the patch test was put on. Patients were eligible if aged 18 to 70, diagnosed with alopecia and judged suitable for DPC therapy, and pregnant patients were excluded. Total RNA was extracted from unfractionated whole blood collected in Tempus Blood RNA tubes. This clonotype has ten or more counts. Its antigen remains unidentified. No quality values exist for individual bases; no much larger clone is one base distant. Per the germline V gene, MGHRA is the CDR1 and YSYEKL is the CDR2. V loses 0 bases, J loses 4 bases, and the germline ends lie 13 bases apart. Including cysteine and phenylalanine, the CDR3 has 15 amino acids. Only the CDR3 DNA stays, 45 bases, in frame from base 1.

The chain is made from TRBV4-1 and TRBJ2-7; the D gene is unclear. The input for sequencing was whole blood, taken in connection with sensitization to the hapten diphenylcyclopropenone (DPC). The TCR sequence derives from a man aged 18-30 years with alopecia areata. Some clones in this sample may be carry-over from other donors' samples. The CDR3 reads as follows: CASSQDKKTDYEQYF. The DNA sequence is TGCGCCAGCAGCCAAGATAAAAAAACGGATTACGAGCAGTACTTC.